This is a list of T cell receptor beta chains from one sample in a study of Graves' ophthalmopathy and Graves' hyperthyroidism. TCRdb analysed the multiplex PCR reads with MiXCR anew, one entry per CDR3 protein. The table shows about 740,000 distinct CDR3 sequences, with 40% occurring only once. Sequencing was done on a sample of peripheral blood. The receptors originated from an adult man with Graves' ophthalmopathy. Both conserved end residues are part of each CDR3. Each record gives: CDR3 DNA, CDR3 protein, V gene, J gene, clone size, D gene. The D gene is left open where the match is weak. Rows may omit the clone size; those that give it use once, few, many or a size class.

TGTGCCAGTGTAGATAGAGACGGGGCCTACGAGCAGTACTTC,CASVDRDGAYEQYF,TRBV28,TRBJ2-7,.,.
TGTGCCAGCGGACAGAAGGGCTACGAGCAGTACTTC,CASGQKGYEQYF,TRBV11-2,TRBJ2-7,few,.
TGCAGCGTTGAAACCAGCGGGGTAAACACCGGGGAGCTGTTTTTT,CSVETSGVNTGELFF,TRBV29-1,TRBJ2-2,.,TRBD2
TGCAGTGCTAGAGGTCCGATTTATAGCAATCAGCCCCAGCATTTT,CSARGPIYSNQPQHF,TRBV20-1,TRBJ1-5,.,.
TGTGCCAGCAGCTTTAGCCGAGACCAAGAGACCCAGTACTTC,CASSFSRDQETQYF,TRBV7-9,TRBJ2-5,few,.
TGTGCCAGCAGCGCACAGGGTAAACAAGAGACCCAGTACTTC,CASSAQGKQETQYF,TRBV7-9,TRBJ2-5,.,.
TGCAGTGCTAGAGCCCTCCGAGGAGGAGTGGACGGCTACGCCTTC,CSARALRGGVDGYAF,TRBV20-1,TRBJ1-2,.,.
TGTGCCAGCAGTTACCTGGAATATGGCTACACCTTC,CASSYLEYGYTF,TRBV6-2/TRBV6-3,TRBJ1-2,.,.
TGTGCCACCAGCAGACACAGGGGCAATCAGCCCCAGCATTTT,CATSRHRGNQPQHF,TRBV15,TRBJ1-5,many,.
TGTGCCAGCATCCAGGGGGGGGGCACTGAAGCTTTCTTT,CASIQGGGTEAFF,TRBV28,TRBJ1-1,.,TRBD1
TGTGCTAGAGACCGGTTAGGGCATAATTCACCCCTCCACTTT,CARDRLGHNSPLHF,TRBV7-6,TRBJ1-6,.,.
TGTGCCAGCAGTGTGGTAGCGGGAGGCGCAGAGACCCAGTACTTC,CASSVVAGGAETQYF,TRBV6-5,TRBJ2-5,few,TRBD2
TGTGCCAGCAGCAGGGACAGGGGGAGCTTCACTGAAGCTTTCTTT,CASSRDRGSFTEAFF,TRBV24-1,TRBJ1-1,.,TRBD1
TGTGCCAGCGGGACGGTGAACACTGAAGCTTTCTTT,CASGTVNTEAFF,TRBV6-6,TRBJ1-1,many,.
TGCGCCAGCAGCTTGGCCTCGGTAGCGGGAGAACTTTACGAGCAGTACTTC,CASSLASVAGELYEQYF,TRBV5-1,TRBJ2-7,.,TRBD2
TGCGCCAGCAGCCTGGAGGCGGAGGTTAGCACAGATACGCAGTATTTT,CASSLEAEVSTDTQYF,TRBV5-1,TRBJ2-3,.,.
TGTGCCAGCAGTGCTCGACAGCCGACCCCCGAGCAGTACTTC,CASSARQPTPEQYF,TRBV10-3,TRBJ2-7,.,.
TGCAGTGCTAGAGATGTCGCGGGTTTTGGCACTGAAGCTTTCTTT,CSARDVAGFGTEAFF,TRBV20-1,TRBJ1-1,many,.
TGTGCCAGCAGCCAACCGTTAGGACAGAACACTGAAGCTTTCTTT,CASSQPLGQNTEAFF,TRBV3-1,TRBJ1-1,.,.
TGTGCCAGCACGCGGTCTGCCGGGGAGCTGTTTTTT,CASTRSAGELFF,TRBV7-9,TRBJ2-2,.,.
TGCGCCAGCAGCCAAACACCAGGGGGGAGCTCCTACGAGCAGTACTTC,CASSQTPGGSSYEQYF,TRBV4-3,TRBJ2-7,.,.
TGCAGCGTTGGGGTTGTCGGCCGGGATACGCAGTACTTC,CSVGVVGRDTQYF,TRBV29-1,TRBJ2-5,.,.
TGTGCCAGCAGGGAGAGGGGGCGCGAGACCCAGTACTTC,CASRERGRETQYF,TRBV27,TRBJ2-5,.,TRBD1
TGTGCCAGCAGCTTCCGGGGCTATAGCTCCTACGAGCAGTACTTC,CASSFRGYSSYEQYF,TRBV7-3,TRBJ2-7,few,.
TGTGCCAGCAAAGTGGAGTCTTACACTGAAGCTTTCTTT,CASKVESYTEAFF,TRBV10-1,TRBJ1-1,.,.
TGTGCCAGCAGGGACCCGACGGGACAGTACTCCTACGAGCAGTACTTC,CASRDPTGQYSYEQYF,TRBV2,TRBJ2-7,.,TRBD1
TGTGCCACCAGCAGAGACCCAGGGACAGATGAAGCTTTCTTT,CATSRDPGTDEAFF,TRBV15,TRBJ1-1,many,TRBD1
TGTGCCAGCAGCGTAAGGGCCGGGACAGGAGGGTCTGGGGCCAACGTCCTGACTTTC,CASSVRAGTGGSGANVLTF,TRBV9,TRBJ2-6,.,TRBD1
TGCAGCGTTGTACAGGGGGCGTCCTACGAGCAGTACTTC,CSVVQGASYEQYF,TRBV29-1,TRBJ2-7,many,TRBD1
TGCAGCGTTGTTTACAGGCTTTATGGCGAGCAGTACTTC,CSVVYRLYGEQYF,TRBV29-1,TRBJ2-7,many,.
TGTGCCAGCAGCTACGGACTAGCGGGGGTGGATTACGAGCAGTACTTC,CASSYGLAGVDYEQYF,TRBV7-6,TRBJ2-7,.,TRBD2
TGTGCCAGCAGCTTAGCCCGGCTAGATAATTCACCCCTCCACTTT,CASSLARLDNSPLHF,TRBV7-2,TRBJ1-6,few,.
TGTGCCACCAGTGACTCCCCGACAGGGGATCAGCCCCAGCATTTT,CATSDSPTGDQPQHF,TRBV24-1,TRBJ1-5,.,TRBD1
TGTGCCAGCAGCGCGAGGGACAGGGCCTACGAGCAGTACTTC,CASSARDRAYEQYF,TRBV9,TRBJ2-7,.,TRBD1
TGTGCCAGCAGCCCCGAGCTGCCTAGCTCTGGGGCCAACGTCCTGACTTTC,CASSPELPSSGANVLTF,TRBV7-9,TRBJ2-6,many,.
TGTGCCAGCAGTTTAATCAACCCCTACGAGCAGTACTTC,CASSLINPYEQYF,TRBV12-3/TRBV12-4,TRBJ2-7,.,.
TGTGCCATCAGTCCGAGGGGCGGGGACTCCTACGAGCAGTACTTC,CAISPRGGDSYEQYF,TRBV10-3,TRBJ2-7,many,.
TGTGCCAGCAGTGGCGGGGGTGATAATTCACCCCTCCACTTT,CASSGGGDNSPLHF,TRBV28,TRBJ1-6,few,.
TGTGCCACCAGCAGAGATAGAGGGCAGGCGTCCTACGAGCAGTACTTC,CATSRDRGQASYEQYF,TRBV15,TRBJ2-7,.,.
TGTGCCAGTGGCAACAGTTGGACTGAAGCTTTCTTT,CASGNSWTEAFF,TRBV18,TRBJ1-1,.,.
TGCAGCGTTGACACAGGGCAAGATACGCAGTATTTT,CSVDTGQDTQYF,TRBV29-1,TRBJ2-3,once,.
TGTGCCAGCAGCGACTGGGACAGGGTTAATTCACCCCTCCACTTT,CASSDWDRVNSPLHF,TRBV7-9,TRBJ1-6,many,TRBD1
TGTGCCAGCAGTTGGGACAGGCGTACCGGGGAGCTGTTTTTT,CASSWDRRTGELFF,TRBV25-1,TRBJ2-2,few,TRBD1
TGCAGCGTAGGTATTGGAAGTGGCTACACCTTC,CSVGIGSGYTF,TRBV29-1,TRBJ1-2,many,.
TGTGCCATCAGTGAGAGGGACAGGGGCTACGAGCAGTACTTC,CAISERDRGYEQYF,TRBV10-3,TRBJ2-7,.,TRBD1
TGTGCCAGCAGTGTTGGGCAGCGGAATTCACCCCTCCACTTT,CASSVGQRNSPLHF,TRBV2,TRBJ1-6,.,.
TGTGCCAGCAGCCCGGGACAGGGTCTGGATCAGCCCCAGCATTTT,CASSPGQGLDQPQHF,TRBV2,TRBJ1-5,.,TRBD1
TGCAGTCGACAGGCCCAGTCATGGACCCAGTACTTC,CSRQAQSWTQYF,TRBV29-1,TRBJ2-5,.,.
TGCAGCGTTGCCTGGGCTAGCGAGACCTACGAGCAGTACTTC,CSVAWASETYEQYF,TRBV29-1,TRBJ2-7,many,.
TGTGCCAGCAGAACCGACCGGGACAGGAACTATGGCTACACCTTC,CASRTDRDRNYGYTF,TRBV7-2,TRBJ1-2,few,TRBD1
TGTGCCAGCAGCTTAGAAGGGGGCGCATCGTCACCCCTCCACTTT,CASSLEGGASSPLHF,TRBV7-2,TRBJ1-6,many,TRBD1